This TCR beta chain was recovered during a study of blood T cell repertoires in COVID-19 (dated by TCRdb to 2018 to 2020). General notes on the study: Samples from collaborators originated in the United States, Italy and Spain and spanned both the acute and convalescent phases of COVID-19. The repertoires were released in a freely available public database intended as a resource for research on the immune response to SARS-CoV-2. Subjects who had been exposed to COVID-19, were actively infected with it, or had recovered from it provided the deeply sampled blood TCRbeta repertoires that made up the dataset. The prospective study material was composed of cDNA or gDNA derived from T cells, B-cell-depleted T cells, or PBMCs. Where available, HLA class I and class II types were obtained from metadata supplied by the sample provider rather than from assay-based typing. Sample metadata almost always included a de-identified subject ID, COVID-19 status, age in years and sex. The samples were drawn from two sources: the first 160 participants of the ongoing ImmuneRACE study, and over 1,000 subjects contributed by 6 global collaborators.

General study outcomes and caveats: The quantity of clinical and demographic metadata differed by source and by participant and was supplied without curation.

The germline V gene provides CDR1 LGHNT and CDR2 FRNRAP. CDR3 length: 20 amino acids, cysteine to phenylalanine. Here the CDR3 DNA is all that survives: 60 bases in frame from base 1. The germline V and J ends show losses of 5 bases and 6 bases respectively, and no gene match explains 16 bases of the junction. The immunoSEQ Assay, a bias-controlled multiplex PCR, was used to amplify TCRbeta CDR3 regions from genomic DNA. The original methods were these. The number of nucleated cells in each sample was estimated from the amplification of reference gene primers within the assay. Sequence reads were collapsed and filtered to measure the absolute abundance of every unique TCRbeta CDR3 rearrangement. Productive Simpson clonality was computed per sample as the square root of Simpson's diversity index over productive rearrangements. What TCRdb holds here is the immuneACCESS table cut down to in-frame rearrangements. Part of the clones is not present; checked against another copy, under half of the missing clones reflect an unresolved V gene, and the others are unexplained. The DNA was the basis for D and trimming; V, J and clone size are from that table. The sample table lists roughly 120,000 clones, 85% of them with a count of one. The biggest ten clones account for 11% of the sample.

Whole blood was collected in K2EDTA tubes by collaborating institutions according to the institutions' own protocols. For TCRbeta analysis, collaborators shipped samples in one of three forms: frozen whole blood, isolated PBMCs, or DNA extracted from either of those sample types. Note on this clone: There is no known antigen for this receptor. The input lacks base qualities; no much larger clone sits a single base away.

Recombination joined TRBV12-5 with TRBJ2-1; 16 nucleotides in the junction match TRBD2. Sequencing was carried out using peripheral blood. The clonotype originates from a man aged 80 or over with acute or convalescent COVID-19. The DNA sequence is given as TGTGCTAGTGGTCTCAAACCGGGACTAGCGGGAGGGCAAGGGGTCAATGAGCAGTTCTTC. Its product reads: CASGLKPGLAGGQGVNEQFF. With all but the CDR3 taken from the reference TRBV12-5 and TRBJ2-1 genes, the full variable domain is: DARVTQTPRHKVTEMGQEVTMRCQPILGHNTVFWYRQTMMQGLELLAYFRNRAPLDDSGMPKDRFSAEMPDATLATLKIQPSEPRDSAVYFCASGLKPGLAGGQGVNEQFFGPGTRLTVL.